This TCR beta chain was captured by sequencing in a study of blood T cell repertoires in COVID-19. The repertoire was sequenced with immunoSEQ multiplex PCR; TCRdb's copy has only in-frame clones and lacks some. The repertoire holds 130,000 or so clones, more than 75% seen once, with 3.5% to 4.5% in the top ten. The CDR3 covers 15 residues. CDR1 SGHTA and CDR2 FQGNSA come from the germline V gene. Trimming shortened V by 1 base and J by 1 base, and 8 bases separated the two germline ends. Regarding this clone: Other nucleotide sequences in the sample specify the same CDR3.

The rearrangement joins TRBV7-2 to TRBJ1-5; D gene ambiguous. Material for sequencing was peripheral blood. This sequence was found in a man between 60 and 75 years old with acute or convalescent COVID-19. The CDR3 protein is CASSLVRESNQPQHF. For the CDR3, the DNA is TGTGCCAGCAGCTTAGTTCGCGAGAGCAATCAGCCCCAGCATTTT.